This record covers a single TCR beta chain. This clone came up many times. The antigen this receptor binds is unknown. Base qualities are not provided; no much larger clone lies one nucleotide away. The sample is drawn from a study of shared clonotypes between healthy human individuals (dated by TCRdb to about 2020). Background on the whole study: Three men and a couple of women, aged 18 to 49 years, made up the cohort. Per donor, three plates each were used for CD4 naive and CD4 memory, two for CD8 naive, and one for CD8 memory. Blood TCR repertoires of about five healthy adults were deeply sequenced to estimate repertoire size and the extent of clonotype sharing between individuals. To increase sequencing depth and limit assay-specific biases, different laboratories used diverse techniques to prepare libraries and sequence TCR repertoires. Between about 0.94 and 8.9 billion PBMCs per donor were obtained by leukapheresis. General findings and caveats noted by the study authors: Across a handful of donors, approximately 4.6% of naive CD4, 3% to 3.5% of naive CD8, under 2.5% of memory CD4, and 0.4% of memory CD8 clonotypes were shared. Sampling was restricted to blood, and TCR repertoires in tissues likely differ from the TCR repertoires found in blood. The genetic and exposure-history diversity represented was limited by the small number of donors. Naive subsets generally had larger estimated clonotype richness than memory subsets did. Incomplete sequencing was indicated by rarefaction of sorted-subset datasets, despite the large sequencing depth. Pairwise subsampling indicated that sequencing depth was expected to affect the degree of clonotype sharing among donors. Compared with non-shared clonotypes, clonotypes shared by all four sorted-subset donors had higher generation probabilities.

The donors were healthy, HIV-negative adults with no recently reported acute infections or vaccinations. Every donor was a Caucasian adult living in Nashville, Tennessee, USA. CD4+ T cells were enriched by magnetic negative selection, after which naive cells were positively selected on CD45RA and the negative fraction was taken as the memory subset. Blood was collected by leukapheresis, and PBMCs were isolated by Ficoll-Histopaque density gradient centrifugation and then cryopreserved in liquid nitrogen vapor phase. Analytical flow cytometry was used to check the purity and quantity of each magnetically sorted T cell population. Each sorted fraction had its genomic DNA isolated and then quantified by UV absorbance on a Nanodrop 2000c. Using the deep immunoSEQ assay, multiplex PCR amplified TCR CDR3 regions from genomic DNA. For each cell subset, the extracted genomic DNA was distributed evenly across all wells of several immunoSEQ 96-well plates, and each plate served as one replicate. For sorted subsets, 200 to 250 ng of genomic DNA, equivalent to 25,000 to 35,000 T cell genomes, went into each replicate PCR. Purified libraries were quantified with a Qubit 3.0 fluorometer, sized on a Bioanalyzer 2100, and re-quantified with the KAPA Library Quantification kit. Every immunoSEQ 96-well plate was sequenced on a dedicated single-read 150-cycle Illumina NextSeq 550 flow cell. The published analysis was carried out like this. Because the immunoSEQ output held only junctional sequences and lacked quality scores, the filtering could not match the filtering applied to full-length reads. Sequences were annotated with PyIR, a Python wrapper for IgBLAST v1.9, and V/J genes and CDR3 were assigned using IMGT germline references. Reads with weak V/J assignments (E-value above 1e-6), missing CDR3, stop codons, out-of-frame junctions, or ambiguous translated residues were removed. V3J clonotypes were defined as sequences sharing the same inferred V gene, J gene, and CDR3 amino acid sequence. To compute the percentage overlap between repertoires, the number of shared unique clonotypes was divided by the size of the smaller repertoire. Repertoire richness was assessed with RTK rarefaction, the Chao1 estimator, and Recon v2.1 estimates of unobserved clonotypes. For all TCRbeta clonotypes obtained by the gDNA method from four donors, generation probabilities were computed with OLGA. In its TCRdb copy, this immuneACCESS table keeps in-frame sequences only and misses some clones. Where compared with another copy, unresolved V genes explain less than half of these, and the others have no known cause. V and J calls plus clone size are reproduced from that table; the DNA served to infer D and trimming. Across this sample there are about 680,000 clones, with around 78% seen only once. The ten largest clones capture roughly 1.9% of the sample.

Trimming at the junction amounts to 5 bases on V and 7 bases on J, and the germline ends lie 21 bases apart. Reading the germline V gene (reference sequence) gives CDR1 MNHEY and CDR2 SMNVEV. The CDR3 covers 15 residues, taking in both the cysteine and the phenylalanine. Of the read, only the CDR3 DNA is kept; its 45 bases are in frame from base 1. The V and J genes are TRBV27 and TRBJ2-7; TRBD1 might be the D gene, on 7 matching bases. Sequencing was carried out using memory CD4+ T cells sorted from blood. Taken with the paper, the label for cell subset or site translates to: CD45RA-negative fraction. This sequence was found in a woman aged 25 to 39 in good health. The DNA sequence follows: TGTGCCAGCAGTATACGACAGGGAATTGCGGGAGAGCAGTACTTC. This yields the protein CASSIRQGIAGEQYF.